These 15 T cell receptor beta chains were all obtained from the same sample, sequenced in a study of blood T cell repertoires in COVID-19. Libraries were prepared by immunoSEQ multiplex PCR; TCRdb keeps only in-frame clonotypes and omits some of them. The sample consists of around 260,000 clones, more than 70% of them appearing once. The sequenced sample was peripheral blood. The receptors shown here come from a woman aged 50 to 60 with acute or convalescent COVID-19.

This sequence joins TRBV19 and TRBJ1-5; 10 bases align to TRBD1. The CDR3 runs to 19 residues. Germline CDR1 is LNHDA and CDR2 is SQIVND (reference sequence). Germline trimming cut 5 bases from V and 0 bases from J; bases unmatched to any gene: 13. CDR3 protein: CASSVPRDRGRHSNQPQHF. CDR3 nucleotide sequence: TGTGCCAGTAGTGTCCCCCGGGACAGGGGTCGACATAGCAATCAGCCCCAGCATTTT.

The chain combines TRBV19 with TRBJ2-3, with TRBD2 as a possible D gene (6 bases). Trimming cost V 3 bases and J 8 bases, with 15 bases left between them. The V gene's germline CDR1 is LNHDA and CDR2 SQIVND (reference sequence). CDR3 size: 14 residues. The CDR3 region is CASSIGGSRVTQYF. DNA of the CDR3: TGTGCCAGTAGTATTGGGGGGTCCCGGGTTACGCAGTATTTT.

This rearrangement joins TRBV6-5 to TRBJ1-2; D is uncertain. The V gene's germline CDR1 is MNHEY and CDR2 SVGAGI. CDR3 length: 15 residues. V was shortened by 2 bases and J by 4 bases, with 14 bases between the two germline ends. The CDR3 DNA sequence: TGTGCCAGCAGTTACCGCCCGGGTCGGTCCTATGGCTACACCTTC. Its translation is CASSYRPGRSYGYTF.

This CDR3 reads CASQRRGRATNEKLFF. The CDR3 DNA sequence: TGTGCCAGCCAACGGAGGGGCCGGGCAACTAATGAAAAACTGTTTTTT. The chain joins TRBV19 to TRBJ1-4; possibly TRBD1 for D (5 bases). Trimming shortened V by 9 bases and J by 0 bases, and 17 bases separated the two germline ends. The CDR3 is 16 residues long. CDR1 is LNHDA, CDR2 SQIVND, per germline (reference sequence).

The CDR3 sequence: CASSLFPSQDINQPQHF. The CDR3, as DNA: TGTGCCAGCAGCTTGTTTCCCTCCCAGGATATTAATCAGCCCCAGCATTTT. The V call is TRBV5-6, the J call TRBJ1-5; D is undetermined. Germline V gene data show CDR1 as SGHDT and CDR2 as YYEEEE. CDR3 length: 17 residues. Trimming shortened V by 1 base and J by 4 bases, and 18 bases separated the two germline ends.

The J gene is TRBJ2-1, the V gene TRBV7-3, with D possibly being TRBD1 (5 bases). The CDR3 runs 13 residues. Germline V gene lookup returns CDR1 SGHTA and CDR2 FQGTGA. With 2 bases removed from V and 9 bases from J, the gap between germline ends came to 11 bases. CDR3 sequence reads: CASSLFGRGEQFF. CDR3 in DNA: TGTGCCAGCAGCTTATTTGGTAGGGGTGAGCAGTTCTTC.

The rearrangement uses TRBV27 and TRBJ2-7; D perhaps matches TRBD2 (5 bases). Trimming pared 8 bases from V and 4 bases from J, leaving 12 bases between. This CDR3 spans 12 amino acids. CDR1 is MNHEY and CDR2 is SMNVEV in the germline V gene (reference sequence). CDR3 sequence: CASAGNGYEQYF. In DNA form, the CDR3 reads TGTGCCAGCGCCGGGAACGGTTACGAGCAGTACTTC.

The chain recombines TRBV11-1 with TRBJ2-1; the D gene is possibly TRBD2 (5 bases). The CDR3 has 15 residues. Per the germline V gene, CDR1 is SGHAT and CDR2 is FQDESV (reference sequence). Trimming stripped 3 bases from V and 3 bases from J, with 12 bases between. The CDR3 nucleotides read TGTGCCAGCAGCTTTGGGAGCAGCAACTACAATGAGCAGTTCTTC. It yields the protein CASSFGSSNYNEQFF.

The V gene is TRBV4-1, the J gene TRBJ2-1, with 9 nucleotides matching TRBD2. The V segment lost 0 bases and the J segment 1 base; nucleotides outside the gene matches: 10. This CDR3 is 19 amino acids long. Germline loops: CDR1 MGHRA, CDR2 YSYEKL. CDR3 DNA sequence: TGCGCCAGCAGCCAAGATCAAACTTCGGCGGGAGGGTCCTACAATGAGCAGTTCTTC. Protein sequence: CASSQDQTSAGGSYNEQFF.

The chain couples TRBV24-1 to TRBJ2-6, with D tentatively TRBD1 (5 bases). Germline CDR1 KGHDR, CDR2 SFDVKD. Trimming cost V 4 bases and J 0 bases, with 27 bases left between them. The CDR3 contains 22 residues. CDR3 nucleotides: TGTGCCACCAGTGACCATACGCTCCAGACAGCCTCGGAATTCTCTGGGGCCAACGTCCTGACTTTC. This translates into CATSDHTLQTASEFSGANVLTF.

This clone was picked up a small number of times. The J gene is TRBJ1-5, the V gene TRBV7-9; 8 bases match TRBD1. The CDR3 sequence is 19 residues long. J lost 9 bases, V lost 5 bases, and 24 bases had no gene match. Germline-derived CDR1 and CDR2 are SEHNR and FQNEAQ (reference sequence). The CDR3 DNA follows: TGTGCCAGCAGCCAAGCCGGGACAGGTATTATGGGAGAAGGTACGCCCCAGCATTTT. Its protein product is CASSQAGTGIMGEGTPQHF.

The chain uses TRBV7-6 and TRBJ2-1, with a tentative D call TRBD2 (6 bases). Trimming stripped 1 base from V and 0 bases from J, with 16 bases between. CDR3 length equals 18 residues. Germline loops: CDR1 SGHVS, CDR2 FNYEAQ. As DNA, the CDR3 is TGTGCCAGCAGCTTAGTATTCGGGGACTCGAGCTCCTACAATGAGCAGTTCTTC. Encoded protein: CASSLVFGDSSSYNEQFF.

This chain uses TRBV4-2 with TRBJ2-7, with no clear D. The CDR3 contains 16 residues. CDR1 is LGHNA and CDR2 is YNFKEQ in the germline V gene. The ends were cut back, 0 bases at V and 6 bases at J, with 18 bases in the middle. The DNA of the CDR3 is TGTGCCAGCAGCCAAGAGATCCAGGCGATCCGTCTCGAGCAGTACTTC. Its protein product is CASSQEIQAIRLEQYF.

The V call is TRBV24-1, the J call TRBJ2-1; 8 positions match TRBD2. The CDR3 is made up of 15 amino acids. Germline V CDR1 and CDR2: KGHDR, SFDVKD. Unmatched junction bases numbered 9, after V lost 3 bases and J lost 9 bases. This CDR3 is CATSDPGLAVGEQFF. In DNA form, the CDR3 reads TGTGCCACCAGTGATCCCGGACTAGCCGTCGGTGAGCAGTTCTTC.

This clone was seen more than once but under ten times. The chain uses TRBV6-4 and TRBJ1-6; D call uncertain. Germline values: CDR1 MRHNA, CDR2 SNTAGT. Between the trimmed V and J ends, which lost 3 bases and 7 bases, there was a span of 13 bases. The CDR3 spans 15 residues. CDR3 DNA: TGTGCCAGCAGTGATTCTTTGGAGAACAATTCACCCCTCCACTTT. Translating it yields CASSDSLENNSPLHF.